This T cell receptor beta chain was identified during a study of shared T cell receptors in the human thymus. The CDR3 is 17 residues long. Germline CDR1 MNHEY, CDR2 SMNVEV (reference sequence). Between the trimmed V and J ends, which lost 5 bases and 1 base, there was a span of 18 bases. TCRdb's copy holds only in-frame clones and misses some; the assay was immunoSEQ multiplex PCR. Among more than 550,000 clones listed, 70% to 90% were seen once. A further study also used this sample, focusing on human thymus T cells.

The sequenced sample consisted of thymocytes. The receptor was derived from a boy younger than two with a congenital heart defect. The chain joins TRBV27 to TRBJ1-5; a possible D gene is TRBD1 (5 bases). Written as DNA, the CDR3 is TGTGCCAGCAGTCCTCGGTTGCAGGGCGTGAGCAATCAGCCCCAGCATTTT. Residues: CASSPRLQGVSNQPQHF.